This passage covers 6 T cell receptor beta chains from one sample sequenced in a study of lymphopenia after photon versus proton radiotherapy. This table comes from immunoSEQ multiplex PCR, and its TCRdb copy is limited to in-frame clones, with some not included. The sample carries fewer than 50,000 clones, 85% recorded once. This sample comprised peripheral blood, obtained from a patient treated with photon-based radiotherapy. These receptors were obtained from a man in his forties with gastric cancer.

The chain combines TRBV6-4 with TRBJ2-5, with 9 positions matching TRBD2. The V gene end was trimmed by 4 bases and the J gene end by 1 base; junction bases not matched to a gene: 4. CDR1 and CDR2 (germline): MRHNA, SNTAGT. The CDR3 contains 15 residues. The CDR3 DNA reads TGTGCCAGCAGTGCTGAGCGGGGGGTCCAAGAGACCCAGTACTTC. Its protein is CASSAERGVQETQYF.

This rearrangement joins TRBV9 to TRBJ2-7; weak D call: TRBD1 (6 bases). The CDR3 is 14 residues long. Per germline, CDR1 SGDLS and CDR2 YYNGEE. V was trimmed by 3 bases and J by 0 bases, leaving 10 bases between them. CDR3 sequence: CASSASQGSYEQYF. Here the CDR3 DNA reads TGTGCCAGCAGCGCCTCACAGGGCTCCTACGAGCAGTACTTC.

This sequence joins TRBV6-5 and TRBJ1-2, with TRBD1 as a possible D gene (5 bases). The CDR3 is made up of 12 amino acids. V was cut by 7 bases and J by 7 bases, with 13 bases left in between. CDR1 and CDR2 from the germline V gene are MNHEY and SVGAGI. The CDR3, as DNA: TGTGCCAGCACCGAACCCGGGGGTGGCTACACCTTC. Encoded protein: CASTEPGGGYTF.

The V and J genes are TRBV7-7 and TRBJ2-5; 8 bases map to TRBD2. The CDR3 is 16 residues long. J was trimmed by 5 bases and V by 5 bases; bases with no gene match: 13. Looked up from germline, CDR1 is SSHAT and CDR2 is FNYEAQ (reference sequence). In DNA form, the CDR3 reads TGTGCCAGCAGCCCTCGGGGGGGTCTAACTGCGGAGACCCAGTACTTC. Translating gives CASSPRGGLTAETQYF.

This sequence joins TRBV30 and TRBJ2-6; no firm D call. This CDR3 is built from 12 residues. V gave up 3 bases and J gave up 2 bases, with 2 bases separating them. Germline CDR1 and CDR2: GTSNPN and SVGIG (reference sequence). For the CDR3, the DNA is TGTGCCTGGAGAGCTGGGGCCAACGTCCTGACTTTC. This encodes CAWRAGANVLTF.

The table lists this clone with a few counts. CDR3 sequence: CASSPRIVARYGYTF. The CDR3 DNA sequence: TGTGCCAGTAGTCCGAGAATCGTGGCCCGCTATGGCTACACCTTC. The chain links TRBV19 to TRBJ1-2; D gene uncertain. Germline values: CDR1 LNHDA, CDR2 SQIVND (reference sequence). V lost 5 bases and J 4 bases, leaving 17 bases between the germline ends. The CDR3 runs to 15 residues. The variable domain in full, completed from reference TRBV19 and TRBJ1-2, reads DGGITQSPKYLFRKEGQNVTLSCEQNLNHDAMYWYRQDPGQGLRLIYYSQIVNDFQKGDIAEGYSVSREKKESFPLTVTSAQKNPTAFYLCASSPRIVARYGYTFGSGTRLTVV.